This T cell receptor (beta chain) was obtained from a study of T cell changes during pregnancy in multiple sclerosis. V lost 1 base, J lost 4 bases, and 7 bases stayed unmatched. CDR3 length: 16 residues. CDR1 is KGHSH, CDR2 LQKENI, per germline. Sequenced by immunoSEQ multiplex PCR; TCRdb stores in-frame clones only, minus some. The sample carries tens of thousands of clones, about 92% recorded once. The sequences come from CD4+ T cells from peripheral blood mononuclear cells, collected in the third trimester of pregnancy. The chain employs TRBV18 and TRBJ1-2, with 9 bases that match TRBD1. This clonotype was obtained from a female donor with multiple sclerosis, enrolled in a pregnancy study. This CDR3 is CASSPLGQGLAYGYTF. The DNA of the CDR3 is TGTGCCAGCTCACCACTCGGACAGGGGTTGGCCTATGGCTACACCTTC.